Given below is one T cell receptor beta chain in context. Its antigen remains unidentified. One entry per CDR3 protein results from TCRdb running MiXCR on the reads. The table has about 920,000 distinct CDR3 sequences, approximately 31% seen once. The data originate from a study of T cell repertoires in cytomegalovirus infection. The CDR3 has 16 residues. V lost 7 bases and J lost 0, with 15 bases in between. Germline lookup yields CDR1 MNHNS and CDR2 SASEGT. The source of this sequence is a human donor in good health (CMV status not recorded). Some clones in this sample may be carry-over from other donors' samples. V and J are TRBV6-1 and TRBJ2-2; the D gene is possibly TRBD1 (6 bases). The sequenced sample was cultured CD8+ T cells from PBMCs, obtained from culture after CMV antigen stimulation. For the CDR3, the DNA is TGTGCCAGCATCCTCGACAGGACCTCGAACACCGGGGAGCTGTTTTTT. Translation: CASILDRTSNTGELFF.